These T cell receptor beta chains were read from a single sample in a study of blood T cell repertoires in COVID-19. Measured with immunoSEQ multiplex PCR; TCRdb has only the in-frame clones, and not every one. The table lists around 70,000 clones, over 70% of them singletons, with roughly 21% in the top ten. The material sequenced was peripheral blood. Every receptor here comes from a man between 65 and 85 years old with acute or convalescent COVID-19. Each CDR3 is given with its conserved first and last residue. Each record gives: clone size, V gene, D gene, J gene, CDR3 protein, CDR3 DNA. D genes are given only for firm matches. For some rows the clone size is stated as once, few or many, or as a class when expanded; others skip it.

NA,TRBV7-2,NA,TRBJ2-1,CASSPGQGSYNEQFF,TGTGCCAGCAGCCCCGGGCAGGGTTCTTACAATGAGCAGTTCTTC
NA,TRBV6-5,TRBD2,TRBJ2-7,CASSPLLAGGVLF,TGTGCCAGCAGTCCTTTGCTAGCGGGAGGCGTCCTCTTC
NA,TRBV7-3,NA,TRBJ1-1,CASSPQGGAEAFF,TGTGCCAGCAGCCCCCAGGGTGGCGCTGAAGCTTTCTTT
NA,TRBV3-1/TRBV3-2,NA,TRBJ2-7,CASSQEFLSPGSYEQYF,TGTGCCAGCAGCCAAGAGTTTTTAAGCCCCGGCTCCTACGAGCAGTACTTC
NA,TRBV7-9,TRBD1,TRBJ2-2,CASSPGTGGIGELFF,TGTGCCAGCAGCCCTGGGACAGGGGGTATCGGGGAGCTGTTTTTT
once,TRBV29-1,TRBD2,TRBJ2-7,CSALAGLVQYF,TGCAGCGCCTTAGCGGGACTCGTGCAGTACTTC
NA,TRBV14,TRBD2,TRBJ2-1,CASSQEETSKFF,TGTGCCAGCAGCCAAGAAGAGACTAGCAAGTTCTTC
NA,TRBV28,NA,TRBJ1-5,CASSPPQGRGNQPQHF,TGTGCCAGCAGTCCTCCCCAGGGGAGAGGGAATCAGCCCCAGCATTTT
NA,TRBV19,TRBD2,TRBJ2-1,CASSTLGLAGGFGFGYNEQFF,TGTGCCAGTAGTACCCTCGGACTAGCGGGAGGCTTTGGGTTCGGGTACAATGAGCAGTTCTTC
NA,TRBV6-1,TRBD2,TRBJ2-3,CASSDGLAGVADTQYF,TGTGCCAGCAGTGACGGACTAGCGGGAGTCGCAGATACGCAGTATTTT
once,TRBV2,NA,TRBJ2-5,CASSAVPKETQYF,TGTGCCAGCAGCGCGGTGCCAAAAGAGACCCAGTACTTC
few,TRBV12-3/TRBV12-4,TRBD1,TRBJ1-1,CASTYGAGGLTFF,TGTGCCAGCACCTACGGGGCAGGGGGCTTGACTTTCTTT
few,TRBV5-1,TRBD2,TRBJ2-7,CASSYNSGSAYEQYF,TGCGCCAGCAGCTACAATAGCGGGTCAGCCTACGAGCAGTACTTC
NA,TRBV2,NA,TRBJ1-4,CASSEGTDSEKLFF,TGTGCCAGCAGTGAAGGGACAGACAGTGAAAAACTGTTTTTT
NA,TRBV27,NA,TRBJ1-3,CASSRGPGNTIYF,TGTGCCAGCAGCAGGGGTCCTGGAAACACCATATATTTT
few,TRBV5-1,NA,TRBJ2-7,CASSLVGGGSYEQYF,TGCGCCAGCAGCTTGGTGGGGGGAGGAAGCTACGAGCAGTACTTC
few,TRBV7-9,TRBD1,TRBJ1-1,CASSSGTGGDAFF,TGTGCCAGCAGCTCCGGGACAGGGGGCGACGCTTTCTTT
NA,TRBV6-6,NA,TRBJ1-1,CASISPREASEAFF,TGTGCCAGCATCTCCCCCCGGGAGGCTTCTGAAGCTTTCTTT
NA,TRBV10-3,NA,TRBJ2-6,CAISESIGAGANVLTF,TGTGCCATCAGTGAGTCGATCGGGGCTGGGGCCAACGTCCTGACTTTC
NA,TRBV4-2,TRBD1,TRBJ1-2,CASSQLLGQGEGYGYTF,TGTGCCAGCAGCCAACTTCTCGGACAGGGGGAGGGGTATGGCTACACCTTC
NA,TRBV10-1,TRBD1,TRBJ1-1,CASRPGGQFMNTEAFF,TGCGCCAGCAGACCAGGGGGACAGTTCATGAACACTGAAGCTTTCTTT
NA,TRBV9,TRBD1,TRBJ1-2,CASSVGGQGPNYGYTF,TGTGCCAGCAGCGTGGGGGGACAGGGGCCAAACTATGGCTACACCTTC
NA,TRBV9,NA,TRBJ2-1,CASSRDLSSYNEQFF,TGTGCCAGCAGCCGAGACTTGAGCTCCTACAATGAGCAGTTCTTC
NA,TRBV11-2,NA,TRBJ1-6,CASSSRGSYNSPLHF,TGTGCCAGCAGCTCGAGGGGGTCCTATAATTCACCCCTCCACTTT
NA,TRBV18,TRBD1,TRBJ1-1,CASSPQDRVAHF,TGTGCCAGCTCACCACAAGACAGGGTAGCCCACTTT
few,TRBV25-1,NA,TRBJ2-5,CASSESQDYLGGTQYF,TGTGCCAGCAGTGAATCTCAGGACTACCTAGGAGGGACCCAGTACTTC
NA,TRBV19,NA,TRBJ1-5,CASSTVINQPQHF,TGTGCCAGTAGTACAGTGATTAATCAGCCCCAGCATTTT
many,TRBV3-1/TRBV3-2,NA,TRBJ2-3,CASSQGTQDTQYF,TGTGCCAGCAGCCAGGGCACTCAAGATACGCAGTATTTT
NA,TRBV5-5,TRBD1,TRBJ2-7,CASSLTGQASYEQYF,TGTGCCAGCAGCTTGACGGGACAGGCTTCCTACGAGCAGTACTTC
NA,TRBV19,TRBD2,TRBJ2-1,CASSMGLAGNEQFF,TGTGCCAGTAGTATGGGACTAGCGGGAAATGAGCAGTTCTTC
NA,TRBV4-3,NA,TRBJ2-2,CASSQGVGGAPTGELFF,TGCGCCAGCAGCCAAGGGGTGGGGGGGGCTCCCACCGGGGAGCTGTTTTTT
NA,TRBV20-1,NA,TRBJ2-1,CSASRAGYNEQFF,TGCAGTGCTAGTCGGGCGGGTTACAATGAGCAGTTCTTC
NA,TRBV7-9,TRBD2,TRBJ2-1,CASSTSRGGGSSYNEQFF,TGTGCCAGCAGCACCTCCCGGGGCGGGGGGAGCTCCTACAATGAGCAGTTCTTC
once,TRBV6-5,NA,TRBJ1-2,CASSYSGIPNYGYTF,TGTGCCAGCAGTTACTCGGGCATACCGAACTATGGCTACACCTTC
NA,TRBV28,TRBD1,TRBJ2-5,CASRRPGTAKETQYF,TGTGCCAGCAGACGCCCCGGGACAGCAAAAGAGACCCAGTACTTC
NA,TRBV28,NA,TRBJ1-5,CASSSIDGGGNQPQHF,TGTGCCAGCAGTTCCATCGATGGGGGCGGCAATCAGCCCCAGCATTTT
NA,TRBV27,TRBD1,TRBJ2-2,CASTSTTGDTGELFF,TGTGCCAGCACCTCCACGACAGGGGACACCGGGGAGCTGTTTTTT
once,TRBV19,TRBD1,TRBJ2-2,CASSIDQQGAGWELFF,TGTGCCAGTAGTATAGATCAACAGGGGGCTGGCTGGGAGCTGTTTTTT
NA,TRBV5-8,TRBD1,TRBJ1-4,CASSTGQAANEKLFF,TGTGCCAGCAGCACTGGACAGGCTGCTAATGAAAAACTGTTTTTT
NA,TRBV5-8,TRBD2,TRBJ2-5,CASSLTGTTKETQYF,TGTGCCAGCAGCTTAACTGGGACTACCAAAGAGACCCAGTACTTC
few,TRBV5-1,TRBD1,TRBJ1-1,CASSLGQGERGNTEAFF,TGCGCCAGCAGCTTAGGACAGGGGGAGAGGGGAAACACTGAAGCTTTCTTT
NA,TRBV5-1,NA,TRBJ2-3,CASSLYGSPRKKYF,TGCGCCAGCAGCTTGTACGGGTCGCCTCGGAAAAAGTATTTT
few,TRBV28,NA,TRBJ1-5,CASSRGGAKQPQHF,TGTGCCAGCAGCCGGGGGGGGGCGAAGCAGCCCCAGCATTTT
NA,TRBV19,NA,TRBJ1-2,CASSPGDTSNYGYTF,TGTGCCAGTAGTCCCGGGGACACCTCTAACTATGGCTACACCTTC